This T cell receptor (beta chain) originates from a study of cytomegalovirus exposure and HLA in healthy donors. About the research overall: Early released data comprised around 80 million unique TCRs from HLA-typed donors.

PCR involved 60 Vbeta and 13 Jbeta primers. In the original analysis: Later work found 74 million or so unique TCR beta chains, with roughly 11 million shared. Method: immunoSEQ multiplex PCR; TCRdb's copy keeps in-frame clones and lacks some. Clone size and the V and J calls come from that table; the DNA yielded D and trimming. This sample's table reports some 120,000 clones. V was clipped by 0 bases and J by 2 bases, with 11 bases between them. The CDR3 loop spans 16 amino acids. CDR1 and CDR2 (germline): LNHDA, SQIVND (reference sequence). The clonotype comes from a young man in good health and CMV-seronegative. Sequenced: PBMCs. The chain recombines TRBV19 with TRBJ2-1, with D possibly TRBD2 on 6 matching bases. The CDR3 region is CASSIDFGGPYNEQFF. CDR3 nucleotide sequence: TGTGCCAGTAGTATAGATTTCGGAGGGCCCTACAATGAGCAGTTCTTC.